Listed below are T cell receptor beta chains from one sample, sequenced in a study of T cells in Graves' hyperthyroidism and ophthalmopathy. MiXCR was run by TCRdb on the multiplex PCR reads, yielding one entry per CDR3 protein. The sample has 500,000 to 750,000 distinct CDR3 sequences, around 14% seen once. The sequenced sample consisted of blood. The receptors originated from a woman aged 25 to 45 with Graves' hyperthyroidism. CDR3s include the opening cysteine and the closing phenylalanine or tryptophan. Each record gives: D gene, J gene, clone size, V gene, CDR3 length, CDR3 protein, CDR3 DNA. A D gene is named only where the DNA matches it firmly. Expanded clones get a size class; other rows say once, few or many, or leave the size out.

d_gene: NA
j_gene: TRBJ1-1
abundance: many
v_gene: TRBV28
len: 14
CDR3aa: CASSYQGKKDEAFF
CDR3nt: TGTGCCAGCAGTTACCAAGGGAAAAAGGATGAAGCTTTCTTT

d_gene: NA
j_gene: TRBJ2-3
abundance: many
v_gene: TRBV27
len: 15
CDR3aa: CASSLQNGITDTQYF
CDR3nt: TGTGCCAGCAGTTTGCAAAACGGGATAACAGATACGCAGTATTTT

d_gene: NA
j_gene: TRBJ2-3
abundance: NA
v_gene: TRBV7-9
len: 15
CDR3aa: CASSLVNGGTDTQYF
CDR3nt: TGTGCCAGCAGCTTAGTCAACGGGGGAACAGATACGCAGTATTTT

d_gene: TRBD1
j_gene: TRBJ1-1
abundance: NA
v_gene: TRBV4-1
len: 13
CDR3aa: CASRLQGGAEAFF
CDR3nt: TGCGCCAGCAGACTCCAGGGGGGAGCTGAAGCTTTCTTT

d_gene: NA
j_gene: TRBJ1-2
abundance: NA
v_gene: TRBV29-1
len: 12
CDR3aa: CSVGGLNYGYTF
CDR3nt: TGCAGCGTTGGGGGCTTAAACTATGGCTACACCTTC

d_gene: TRBD2
j_gene: TRBJ2-7
abundance: many
v_gene: TRBV7-2
len: 15
CDR3aa: CASSPGLAGVFEQYF
CDR3nt: TGTGCCAGCAGCCCCGGACTAGCGGGAGTATTCGAGCAGTACTTC

d_gene: NA
j_gene: TRBJ1-3
abundance: few
v_gene: TRBV6-1
len: 12
CDR3aa: CASSQHGNTIYF
CDR3nt: TGTGCCAGCAGTCAACACGGAAACACCATATATTTT

d_gene: NA
j_gene: TRBJ1-2
abundance: few
v_gene: TRBV11-2
len: 15
CDR3aa: CASSQAPSQWHGYTF
CDR3nt: TGCGCCAGCAGCCAAGCGCCCAGCCAGTGGCATGGCTACACCTTC

d_gene: NA
j_gene: TRBJ2-1
abundance: many
v_gene: TRBV12-3/TRBV12-4
len: 13
CDR3aa: CATVEFSYNEQFF
CDR3nt: TGTGCCACCGTCGAATTCTCCTACAATGAGCAGTTCTTC

d_gene: NA
j_gene: TRBJ2-2
abundance: many
v_gene: TRBV2
len: 14
CDR3aa: CASSEVVSSGELFF
CDR3nt: TGTGCCAGCAGTGAAGTCGTTTCTAGCGGGGAGCTGTTTTTT

d_gene: TRBD1
j_gene: TRBJ2-7
abundance: many
v_gene: TRBV27
len: 15
CDR3aa: CASSSPGTGSYEQYF
CDR3nt: TGTGCCAGCAGTTCCCCCGGGACAGGGTCCTACGAGCAGTACTTC

d_gene: NA
j_gene: TRBJ1-1
abundance: many
v_gene: TRBV7-2
len: 15
CDR3aa: CASSPQRSMNTEAFF
CDR3nt: TGTGCCAGCAGCCCACAGCGGTCCATGAACACTGAAGCTTTCTTT

d_gene: NA
j_gene: TRBJ1-3
abundance: NA
v_gene: TRBV15
len: 17
CDR3aa: CATSRDLLDSSGNTIYF
CDR3nt: TGTGCCACCAGCAGAGATCTCTTGGACAGCTCTGGAAACACCATATATTTT

d_gene: TRBD2
j_gene: TRBJ2-1
abundance: many
v_gene: TRBV7-9
len: 16
CDR3aa: CASSFMGGAGQNEQFF
CDR3nt: TGTGCCAGCAGCTTTATGGGAGGAGCGGGGCAAAATGAGCAGTTCTTC

d_gene: NA
j_gene: TRBJ2-3
abundance: NA
v_gene: TRBV20-1
len: 16
CDR3aa: CSARGGLSDPTDTQYF
CDR3nt: TGCAGTGCTAGAGGGGGATTAAGCGACCCCACAGATACGCAGTATTTT

d_gene: NA
j_gene: TRBJ1-4
abundance: few
v_gene: TRBV18
len: 15
CDR3aa: CASSPRTVNNEKLFF
CDR3nt: TGTGCCAGCTCACCACGAACAGTCAATAATGAAAAACTGTTTTTT

d_gene: NA
j_gene: TRBJ1-5
abundance: many
v_gene: TRBV3-1
len: 15
CDR3aa: CASSRGLQGDQPQHF
CDR3nt: TGTGCCAGCAGCCGAGGGTTACAGGGCGATCAGCCCCAGCATTTT

d_gene: NA
j_gene: TRBJ2-2
abundance: NA
v_gene: TRBV12-3/TRBV12-4
len: 12
CDR3aa: CASRVESRELFF
CDR3nt: TGTGCCAGCAGAGTTGAATCCCGGGAGCTGTTTTTT

d_gene: TRBD2
j_gene: TRBJ2-3
abundance: many
v_gene: TRBV12-3/TRBV12-4
len: 19
CDR3aa: CASSSGLAGESGSTDTQYF
CDR3nt: TGTGCCAGCAGTTCAGGACTAGCGGGAGAATCGGGGAGCACAGATACGCAGTATTTT

d_gene: TRBD1
j_gene: TRBJ1-4
abundance: few
v_gene: TRBV19
len: 15
CDR3aa: CASSVGGQRYEKLFF
CDR3nt: TGTGCCAGTAGTGTCGGGGGACAGCGTTATGAAAAACTGTTTTTT